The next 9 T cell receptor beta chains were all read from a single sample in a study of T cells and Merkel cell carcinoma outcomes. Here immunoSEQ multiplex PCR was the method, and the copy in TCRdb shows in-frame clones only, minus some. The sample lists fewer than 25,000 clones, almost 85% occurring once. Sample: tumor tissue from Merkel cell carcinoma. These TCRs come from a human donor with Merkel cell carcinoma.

CDR3 loop: CASSMGWTGNTEAFF. CDR3 bases: TGTGCCAGTAGTATGGGTTGGACAGGGAACACTGAAGCTTTCTTT. The rearrangement links TRBV19 to TRBJ1-1; 7 bases match TRBD1. With V trimmed by 3 bases and J by 1 base, 5 bases remained unmatched. The CDR3 is 15 amino acids. The V gene's germline CDR1 is LNHDA and CDR2 SQIVND (reference sequence).

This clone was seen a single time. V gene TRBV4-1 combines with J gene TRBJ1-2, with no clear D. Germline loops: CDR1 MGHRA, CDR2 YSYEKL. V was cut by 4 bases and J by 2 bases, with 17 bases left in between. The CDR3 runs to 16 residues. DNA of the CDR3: TGCGCCAGCAGCCCGTGGCGGCAGCAGGCGAACTATGGCTACACCTTC. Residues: CASSPWRQQANYGYTF.

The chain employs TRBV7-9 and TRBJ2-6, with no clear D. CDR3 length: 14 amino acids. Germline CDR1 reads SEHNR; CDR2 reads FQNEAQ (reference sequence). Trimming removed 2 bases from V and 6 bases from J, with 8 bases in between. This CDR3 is CASSLLVQANVLTF. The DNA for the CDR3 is TGTGCCAGCAGCTTATTGGTACAGGCCAACGTCCTGACTTTC.

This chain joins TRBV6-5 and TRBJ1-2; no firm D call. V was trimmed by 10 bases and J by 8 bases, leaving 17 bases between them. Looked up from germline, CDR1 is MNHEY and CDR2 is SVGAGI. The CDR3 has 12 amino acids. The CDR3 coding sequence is TGTGCCACCGGACCGAGGACTCCCGGCTACACCTTC. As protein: CATGPRTPGYTF.

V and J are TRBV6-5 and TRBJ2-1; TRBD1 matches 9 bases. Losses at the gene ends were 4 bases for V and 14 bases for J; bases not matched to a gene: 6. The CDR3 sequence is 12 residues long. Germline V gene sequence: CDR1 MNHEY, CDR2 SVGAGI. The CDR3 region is CASSSGQGSEFF. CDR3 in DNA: TGTGCCAGCAGTTCAGGACAGGGGAGTGAGTTCTTC.

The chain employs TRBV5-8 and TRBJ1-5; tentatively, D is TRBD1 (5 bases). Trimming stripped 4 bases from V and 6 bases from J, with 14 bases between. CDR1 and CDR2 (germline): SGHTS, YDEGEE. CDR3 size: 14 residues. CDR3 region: CASSPGTARQPQHF. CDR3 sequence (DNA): TGTGCCAGCAGCCCTGGGACGGCTCGTCAGCCCCAGCATTTT. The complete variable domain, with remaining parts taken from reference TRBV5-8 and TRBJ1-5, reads EAGVTQSPTHLIKTRGQQATLRCSPISGHTSVYWYQQALGLGLQFLLWYDEGEERNRGNFPPRFSGRQFPNYSSELNVNALELEDSALYLCASSPGTARQPQHFGDGTRLSIL.

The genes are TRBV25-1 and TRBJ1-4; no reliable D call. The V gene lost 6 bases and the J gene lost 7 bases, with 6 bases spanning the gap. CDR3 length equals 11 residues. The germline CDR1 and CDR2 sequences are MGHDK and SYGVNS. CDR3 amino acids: CASRYGEKLFF. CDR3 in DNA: TGTGCCAGCAGGTATGGTGAAAAACTGTTTTTT.

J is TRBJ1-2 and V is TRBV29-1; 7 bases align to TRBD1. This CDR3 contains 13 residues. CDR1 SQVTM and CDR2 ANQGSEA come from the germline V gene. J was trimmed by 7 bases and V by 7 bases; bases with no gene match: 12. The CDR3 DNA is TGCAGCGGTCTAGCGACAGGGAGTACTGGCTACACCTTC. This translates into CSGLATGSTGYTF.

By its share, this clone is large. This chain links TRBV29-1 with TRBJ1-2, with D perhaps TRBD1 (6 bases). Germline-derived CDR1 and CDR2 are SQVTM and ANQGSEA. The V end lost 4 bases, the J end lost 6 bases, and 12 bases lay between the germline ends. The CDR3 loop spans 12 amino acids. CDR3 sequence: CSVAPGEDGYTF. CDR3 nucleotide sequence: TGCAGCGTTGCTCCAGGGGAGGATGGCTACACCTTC.